A single sample gave rise to the 17 T cell receptor beta chains below, sequenced in a study of blood T cell repertoires in COVID-19. Profiling relied on immunoSEQ multiplex PCR, and the TCRdb table lists in-frame clones only, not all of them. The sample lists some 50,000 clones, 90% occurring once. Sequences were obtained from peripheral blood. Receptor source: a man in his forties or fifties with acute or convalescent COVID-19.

The J gene is TRBJ2-3, the V gene TRBV14; 8 nucleotides line up with TRBD1. The V segment lost 6 bases and the J segment 1 base; nucleotides outside the gene matches: 6. In germline, CDR1 is SGHDN, CDR2 FVKESK. The CDR3 loop spans 15 amino acids. CDR3 in amino acids: CASSRQGTGTDTQYF. The DNA for the CDR3 is TGTGCCAGCAGTCGACAGGGGACTGGCACAGATACGCAGTATTTT.

The V call is TRBV5-4, the J call TRBJ1-1; possible D gene TRBD1, 5 bases. V was cut by 6 bases and J by 5 bases, with 17 bases left in between. Per germline, CDR1 SGHNT and CDR2 YYREEE (reference sequence). This CDR3 comprises 14 residues. The CDR3 coding sequence is TGTGCCAGCATCCCGCGGACGGGGGAAACTGAAGCTTTCTTT. Residues: CASIPRTGETEAFF.

The chain recombines TRBV6-6 with TRBJ1-1, with 8 bases fitting TRBD1. Per the germline V gene, CDR1 is MNHNY and CDR2 is SVGAGI (reference sequence). The CDR3 contains 15 residues. V lost 4 bases and J lost 3; bases outside the gene matches: 7. The CDR3 region is CASSFGQGKDTEAFF. The CDR3 bases are TGTGCCAGCAGTTTTGGACAGGGAAAGGACACTGAAGCTTTCTTT.

The J gene is TRBJ1-2, the V gene TRBV5-6; possibly TRBD1 for D (6 bases). V gave up 4 bases and J gave up 6 bases, with 13 bases separating them. In germline, CDR1 is SGHDT, CDR2 YYEEEE. This CDR3 is 13 amino acids long. Here the CDR3 reads CASSLTGGDGYTF. Written as DNA, the CDR3 is TGTGCCAGCAGCCTGACAGGTGGGGATGGCTACACCTTC.

The J gene is TRBJ1-1, the V gene TRBV7-2, with TRBD1 matching 10 bases. Per germline, CDR1 SGHTA and CDR2 FQGNSA. The CDR3 totals 16 residues. V was pared by 5 bases and J by 5 bases, with 11 bases of the junction left unmatched. DNA for the CDR3: TGTGCCAGCAGCCCATCTACCGGGACAGGGGAAACTGAAGCTTTCTTT. It yields the protein CASSPSTGTGETEAFF.

V is TRBV7-9 and J is TRBJ2-7, with D possibly TRBD2 on 5 matching bases. The CDR3 has 13 amino acids. The germline CDR1 and CDR2 sequences are SEHNR and FQNEAQ (reference sequence). Trimming cost V 6 bases and J 4 bases, with 13 bases left between them. CDR3 coding DNA: TGTGCCAGCAGTGACCTGGGGAGTTACGAGCAGTACTTC. Protein: CASSDLGSYEQYF.

The chain employs TRBV12-5 and TRBJ1-1; D gene uncertain. Germline loops: CDR1 LGHNT, CDR2 FRNRAP. The CDR3 spans 11 residues. V lost 7 bases and J 7 bases, leaving 10 bases between the germline ends. CDR3 sequence: CASAEGGEAFF. The CDR3 coding sequence is TGTGCTAGTGCCGAGGGAGGTGAAGCTTTCTTT.

The chain couples TRBV6-5 to TRBJ1-1, with D perhaps matching TRBD1 (6 bases). Germline CDR1 is MNHEY and CDR2 is SVGAGI. Trimming removed 8 bases from V and 2 bases from J, with 15 bases in between. The CDR3 runs to 14 residues. Here the CDR3 DNA reads TGTGCCAGCTATATGGGCAGGGGTAACACTGAAGCTTTCTTT. It codes for CASYMGRGNTEAFF.

The CDR3 nucleotides are TGCGCCAGCAGCCAAGGGACAGAAAATAAACTGTTTTTT. Translated: CASSQGTENKLFF. The rearrangement uses TRBV4-3 and TRBJ1-4; a possible D gene is TRBD1 (6 bases). The CDR3 sequence is 13 residues long. The germline V and J ends were trimmed by 1 base and 11 bases, with 11 bases remaining between them. Germline CDR1 LGHNA, CDR2 YSLEER.

The rearrangement joins TRBV3-1 (or the pseudogene TRBV3-2) to TRBJ2-7, with D maybe TRBD2 (6 bases). V gave up 5 bases and J gave up 0 bases, with 20 bases separating them. CDR1 and CDR2 from the germline V gene are LGHDT and YNNKEL (reference sequence). The CDR3 runs 17 residues. In DNA, the CDR3 is TGTGCCAGCAGCGTAGCCCAGGGCGGGATTTTCTCCTACGAGCAGTACTTC. Translating it yields CASSVAQGGIFSYEQYF.

The chain carries TRBV5-8 and TRBJ2-3; TRBD2 agrees at 14 bases. Losses at the gene ends were 4 bases for V and 4 bases for J; bases not matched to a gene: 5. Germline V gene sequence: CDR1 SGHTS, CDR2 YDEGEE. The CDR3 loop spans 16 amino acids. CDR3 residues: CASSVGTSGSPDTQYF. For the CDR3, the DNA is TGTGCCAGCAGCGTCGGGACTAGCGGGAGCCCAGATACGCAGTATTTT.

This chain connects TRBV18 to TRBJ2-7; 8 nucleotides line up with TRBD2. Trimming cost V 2 bases and J 0 bases; bases outside gene matches: 9. This CDR3 is built from 17 residues. The V gene's germline CDR1 is KGHSH and CDR2 LQKENI. The CDR3 is CASSPAGSGVVSYEQYF. CDR3 nucleotide sequence: TGTGCCAGCTCACCAGCGGGTAGCGGGGTCGTCTCCTACGAGCAGTACTTC.

This clone was seen just once. The chain employs TRBV30 and TRBJ2-3; TRBD1 might be the D (6 bases). In germline, CDR1 is GTSNPN, CDR2 SVGIG (reference sequence). V lost 4 bases, J lost 5 bases, and 13 bases lay in between. The CDR3 sequence is 13 residues long. Written as DNA, the CDR3 is TGTGCCTGGACGCCGAAGGGGGTAGATACGCAGTATTTT. Translating gives CAWTPKGVDTQYF.

This clone is judged medium-sized. This chain joins TRBV25-1 and TRBJ2-7; 8 nucleotides align to TRBD1. V shed 4 bases and J 3 bases; nucleotides not matched to a gene: 2. Germline CDR1 MGHDK, CDR2 SYGVNS. There are 13 residues in the CDR3. For the CDR3, the DNA is TGTGCCAGCAGTGTGGACAGGGTCTACGAGCAGTACTTC. Residues: CASSVDRVYEQYF.

The chain recombines TRBV7-2 with TRBJ1-3, with D maybe TRBD1 (5 bases). Germline assignment: CDR1 SGHTA and CDR2 FQGNSA. The CDR3 is 15 amino acids. V lost 5 bases to trimming and J lost 4 bases, with 15 bases between them. The CDR3: CASSPSRQGGNTIYF. CDR3 nucleotide sequence: TGTGCCAGCAGCCCTTCTCGGCAGGGAGGAAACACCATATATTTT.

The chain uses TRBV12-3 or TRBV12-4 and TRBJ1-1; 8 positions match TRBD1. Trimming cost V 6 bases and J 7 bases; bases outside gene matches: 7. The CDR3 runs 13 residues. The CDR3 spells CASRQGAIGEAFF. The CDR3 DNA reads TGTGCCAGCAGGCAGGGGGCAATTGGTGAAGCTTTCTTT.

The chain links TRBV7-9 to TRBJ1-6; TRBD1 is a possible D gene (6 bases). Trimming cost V 5 bases and J 10 bases, with 12 bases left between them. The CDR3 loop spans 13 amino acids. The germline gives CDR1 SEHNR, CDR2 FQNEAQ (reference sequence). CDR3 DNA: TGTGCCAGCAGCCCGGACAGTTCCTCACCCCTCCACTTT. This codes for CASSPDSSSPLHF.